Below are 17 T cell receptor beta chains sequenced from a single sample in a study of CD8+CD57+ T cells in acquired aplastic anemia. The template for TCR beta VDJ and CDR3 sequence profiling was genomic DNA. Via MiXCR, TCRdb re-called the reads, giving one row per CDR3 protein. This table has about 150,000 distinct CDR3 sequences, just over 50% appearing once. Patients chosen for sequencing had shown CD8+CD57+ cell expansion by flow cytometry. The specimen was sorted CD4+, CD8+, or CD8+CD57+ T cells (not recorded which) from PBMCs. All receptors derive from a human donor with aplastic anemia.

The gene calls are TRBV5-1 and TRBJ2-3; TRBD2 is a possible D gene (5 bases). In germline, CDR1 is SGHRS, CDR2 YFSETQ. V was shortened by 1 base and J by 5 bases, with 14 bases between the two germline ends. The CDR3 length is 15 residues. The CDR3 region is CASSLQSGAGDTQYF. As DNA, the CDR3 is TGCGCCAGCAGCTTGCAAAGCGGAGCCGGAGATACGCAGTATTTT. The whole variable domain, filled in from reference TRBV5-1 and TRBJ2-3, reads KAGVTQTPRYLIKTRGQQVTLSCSPISGHRSVSWYQQTPGQGLQFLFEYFSETQRNKGNFPGRFSGRQFSNSRSEMNVSTLELGDSALYLCASSLQSGAGDTQYFGPGTRLTVL.

J is TRBJ2-7 and V is TRBV19; 7 bases line up with TRBD2. Germline V CDR1 and CDR2: LNHDA, SQIVND (reference sequence). V lost 8 bases, J lost 0 bases, and 7 bases stayed unmatched. This CDR3 is 14 amino acids long. The CDR3 region is CASRGEGFSYEQYF. The CDR3 nucleotides are TGTGCCAGTCGAGGGGAGGGCTTCTCCTACGAGCAGTACTTC.

The V gene is TRBV7-3, the J gene TRBJ1-6, with 10 bases identical to TRBD1. The germline CDR1 and CDR2 sequences are SGHTA and FQGTGA. V trimming: 2 bases; J trimming: 8 bases; junction bases outside the gene matches: 0. The CDR3 runs to 14 residues. In DNA, the CDR3 is TGTGCCAGCAGCTTAGGGACAGGGGATTCACCCCTCCACTTT. Its translation is CASSLGTGDSPLHF.

Worth noting for this clonotype: The junction departs from germline at one end; a sequencing error may be responsible. This chain connects TRBV10-1 to TRBJ2-2, with D possibly TRBD2 on 6 matching bases. CDR1 is WNHNN, CDR2 SYGVQD, per germline (reference sequence). The CDR3 consists of 15 residues. The CDR3 DNA follows: TGCGCCGGCAGTGAAGGGTCTAGCGCAGTCGGGGAGCTGTTTTTT. Translating gives CAGSEGSSAVGELFF.

The V call is TRBV6-4, the J call TRBJ2-5; a possible D gene is TRBD2 (6 bases). The length of the CDR3 is 15 residues. Trimming took 0 bases from V and 4 from J, leaving 12 bases between them. The germline V gene has CDR1 MRHNA and CDR2 SNTAGT. The CDR3 region has the DNA TGTGCCAGCAGTGACTCGGGCGGGGCCGCAGAGACCCAGTACTTC. It encodes CASSDSGGAAETQYF.

This clonotype has just one count. The chain combines TRBV10-1 with TRBJ2-3; 9 positions match TRBD2. Losses at the gene ends were 2 bases for V and 6 bases for J; bases not matched to a gene: 9. In germline, CDR1 is WNHNN, CDR2 SYGVQD (reference sequence). The CDR3 extends over 16 amino acids. CDR3 sequence reads: CASSEDGGGARDTQYF. In DNA form, the CDR3 reads TGCGCCAGCAGTGAGGACGGCGGGGGGGCCCGCGATACGCAGTATTTT.

V and J are TRBV2 and TRBJ2-1; 10 positions match TRBD2. V lost 8 bases to trimming and J lost 5 bases; unmatched junction nucleotides: 9. Germline V gene sequence: CDR1 SNHLY, CDR2 FYNNEI. The CDR3 covers 15 residues. CDR3 sequence: CASEALAGVHNEQFF. In DNA form, the CDR3 reads TGTGCCAGCGAGGCCCTAGCGGGAGTCCACAATGAGCAGTTCTTC.

The chain couples TRBV10-1 to TRBJ1-6; no firm D call. Trimming pared 9 bases from V and 2 bases from J, leaving 8 bases between. Germline CDR1 reads WNHNN; CDR2 reads SYGVQD (reference sequence). The CDR3 is 13 residues long. This CDR3 is CASYGPYNSPLHF. The CDR3 DNA reads as TGCGCCAGTTACGGTCCCTATAATTCACCCCTCCACTTT.

This chain connects TRBV15 to TRBJ1-2; D remains ambiguous. The germline V gene encodes CDR1 LNHNV and CDR2 YYDKDF (reference sequence). CDR3 size: 8 residues. The V end was cut by 3 bases, the J end by 11 bases, with 1 base between. CDR3: CATSSYTF. CDR3 coding DNA: TGTGCCACCAGCAGTTACACCTTC.

With respect to this clonotype: This CDR3 fails to terminate in the conserved phenylalanine or tryptophan, so it likely reflects a read error. Because the CDR3's place on the DNA is in doubt, the DNA is left out and the CDR3 is given as listed by TCRdb. The rearrangement joins TRBV7-3 to TRBJ1-6. Ends included, the CDR3 has 11 residues. Germline V gene lookup returns CDR1 SGHTA and CDR2 FQGTGA. The CDR3 spells CASSPQTSGGE.

The V gene is TRBV19, the J gene TRBJ2-5; D may be TRBD1 (6 bases). Germline CDR1 reads LNHDA; CDR2 reads SQIVND (reference sequence). The CDR3 contains 15 residues. V was cut by 5 bases and J by 4 bases, with 17 bases left in between. The CDR3: CASSFTGSVGETQYF. For the CDR3, the DNA is TGTGCCAGTAGTTTCACAGGGTCGGTAGGAGAGACCCAGTACTTC.

The rearrangement links TRBV20-1 to TRBJ2-5, with D maybe TRBD2 (6 bases). The CDR3 covers 13 residues. The germline V gene has CDR1 DFQATT and CDR2 SNEGSKA (reference sequence). V lost 3 bases to trimming and J lost 2 bases, with 10 bases between them. In nucleotides, the CDR3 is TGCAGTGCTAGGAGGGACTGGCAAGAGACCCAGTACTTC. Protein sequence: CSARRDWQETQYF.

This clonotype was observed a single time. The J gene is TRBJ1-6, the V gene TRBV29-1; 10 bases line up with TRBD1. The CDR3 totals 13 residues. The ends lost 1 base at V and 9 bases at J; junction bases unmatched: 0. In germline, CDR1 is SQVTM, CDR2 ANQGSEA. This chain's CDR3 is CSVEGDRGSPLHF. CDR3 in DNA: TGCAGCGTTGAAGGGGACAGGGGTTCACCCCTCCACTTT.

As regards this clonotype: A much larger clonotype is one base distant, so this may be a read error. CDR3 nucleotides: TGTGTCAGCAGCTTTGGGCCCAATGAAAAACTGTTTTTT. It encodes CVSSFGPNEKLFF. The chain employs TRBV5-5 and TRBJ1-4, with D uncertain. CDR3 size: 13 residues. Germline V CDR1 and CDR2: SGHKS, YYEKEE (reference sequence).

The chain couples TRBV7-8 to TRBJ1-6, with no clear D. Looked up from germline, CDR1 is SGHVS and CDR2 is FQNEAQ. This CDR3 has 15 residues. Between the trimmed V and J ends, which lost 0 bases and 3 bases, there was a span of 6 bases. CDR3 residues: CASSLARDYNSPLHF. In DNA form, the CDR3 reads TGTGCCAGCAGCTTAGCGAGGGACTATAATTCACCCCTCCACTTT.

This clonotype was recorded a few times. The chain employs TRBV10-3 and TRBJ1-5; D gene uncertain. There are 14 residues in the CDR3. Germline CDR1 is ENHRY and CDR2 is SYGVKD. V lost 5 bases, J lost 4 bases, and 12 bases lay in between. CDR3 sequence (DNA): TGTGCCATCAGTACCGGGCTGAATAATCAGCCCCAGCATTTT. Amino acids: CAISTGLNNQPQHF.

There are many counts of this clonotype. The J gene is TRBJ2-3, the V gene TRBV10-3; D possibly corresponds to TRBD1 (6 bases). Trimming left V 6 bases short and J 2 bases short, with 15 bases between. Germline-derived CDR1 and CDR2 are ENHRY and SYGVKD. The CDR3 is made up of 15 amino acids. This CDR3 reads CAISNRDKNTDTQYF. In DNA form, the CDR3 reads TGTGCCATCAGCAACCGGGACAAAAACACAGATACGCAGTATTTT.